What follows are 32 T cell receptor beta chains derived from one specimen sequenced in a study of spatial heterogeneity in lung cancer. TCRdb reanalysed the 5' RACE reads using MiXCR and keeps one entry per CDR3 protein. The sample shows 15,000 or so distinct CDR3 sequences, approximately 19% of them seen only once. Indicated time point: blood at routine non-recurrence follow-up after resection. The material sequenced was PBMCs, taken at follow-up. These receptor sequences come from a male donor with early-stage non-small cell lung cancer.

Ten or more counts support this clonotype. The chain joins TRBV9 to TRBJ1-4; D is uncertain. Germline CDR1 and CDR2: SGDLS and YYNGEE. This CDR3 region has 16 residues. Trimming took 4 bases from V and 4 from J, leaving 17 bases between them. CDR3 coding DNA: TGTGCCAGCAGCCCTAACAGCTGGGATCATAATGAAAAACTGTTTTTT. Encoded protein: CASSPNSWDHNEKLFF.

J is TRBJ2-2 and V is TRBV5-1; D not resolved. The CDR3 has 16 residues. Germline assignment: CDR1 SGHRS and CDR2 YFSETQ. V was shortened by 0 bases and J by 6 bases, with 15 bases between the two germline ends. The CDR3 DNA reads as TGCGCCAGCAGCTTGGAGGTGTCAGCCGCACCCGGGGAGCTGTTTTTT. Translating it yields CASSLEVSAAPGELFF.

With regard to this clonotype: This clone may be a read error of a much larger clone one base away. The chain joins TRBV20-1 to TRBJ2-2; perhaps TRBD2 as D (7 bases). The V end lost 0 bases, the J end lost 6 bases, and 11 bases lay between the germline ends. Germline V gives CDR1 DFQATT, CDR2 SNEGSKA (reference sequence). This CDR3 has 14 amino acids. The CDR3 bases are TGCAGTGCTAGAGAATTAGGGGGGGCCGGGGAGCTGTTTTTT. This translates into CSARELGGAGELFF.

This clonotype has more than one count but fewer than ten. This chain connects TRBV5-4 to TRBJ2-3, with D unclear. Germline CDR1 is SGHNT and CDR2 is YYREEE (reference sequence). The CDR3 covers 16 residues. Trimming stripped 3 bases from V and 2 bases from J, with 16 bases between. As DNA, the CDR3 is TGTGCCAGCAGCTCTCTAGTGTCACTCACCACAGATACGCAGTATTTT. Translation: CASSSLVSLTTDTQYF.

The gene calls are TRBV18 and TRBJ2-7, with 7 nucleotides matching TRBD1. This CDR3 spans 16 amino acids. Trimming took 4 bases from V and 5 from J; bases not matched to a gene: 14. CDR1 and CDR2 (germline): KGHSH, LQKENI. The CDR3 protein is CASSLIQSTGDDEQYF. For the CDR3, the DNA is TGTGCCAGCTCACTCATACAATCAACAGGGGACGACGAGCAGTACTTC.

This clonotype was counted at least ten times. The chain joins TRBV7-9 to TRBJ1-2, with D possibly TRBD1 on 6 matching bases. V was cut by 3 bases and J by 1 base, with 9 bases left in between. This CDR3 has 14 amino acids. CDR1 and CDR2 (germline): SEHNR, FQNEAQ (reference sequence). The CDR3 protein is CASSFGQINYGYTF. CDR3 DNA: TGTGCCAGCAGCTTTGGACAGATTAACTATGGCTACACCTTC.

This sequence joins TRBV20-1 and TRBJ2-7; no firm D call. Germline V lookup: CDR1 DFQATT, CDR2 SNEGSKA (reference sequence). Trimming removed 1 base at V and 2 bases at J, with 3 bases between. This CDR3 is built from 11 residues. This CDR3 is CSARAAYEQYF. The CDR3 nucleotides read TGCAGTGCTAGAGCCGCCTACGAGCAGTACTTC.

By share, this clonotype counts as medium-sized. The chain's CDR3 is CASSRTGGEQYF. In DNA form, the CDR3 reads TGTGCCAGCAGTCGAACCGGCGGGGAGCAGTACTTC. This sequence joins TRBV27 and TRBJ2-7; TRBD2 might be the D (5 bases). V gave up 5 bases and J gave up 7 bases, with 12 bases separating them. The CDR3 runs 12 residues. Germline V gives CDR1 MNHEY, CDR2 SMNVEV (reference sequence).

This chain links TRBV6-2 or TRBV6-3 with TRBJ1-5, with 7 bases aligning to TRBD1. The CDR3 extends over 14 amino acids. Trimming cost V 6 bases and J 4 bases; bases outside gene matches: 6. Germline V gives CDR1 MNHEY, CDR2 SVGEGT. CDR3 loop: CASRDQGGNQPQHF. The CDR3 nucleotides read TGTGCCAGCAGAGACCAGGGGGGGAATCAGCCCCAGCATTTT.

This sequence joins TRBV12-3 or TRBV12-4 and TRBJ1-5, with 9 bases aligning to TRBD1. Trimming cost V 6 bases and J 7 bases; bases outside gene matches: 4. The CDR3 loop spans 13 amino acids. The CDR3 coding sequence is TGTGCCAGCAGAACGACAGGGGGGCAGCCCCAGCATTTT. This sequence encodes CASRTTGGQPQHF.

This clonotype appeared a few times. The V and J genes are TRBV27 and TRBJ1-2; TRBD1 is a possible D gene (6 bases). Trimming took 4 bases from V and 4 from J, leaving 13 bases between them. The CDR3 totals 14 residues. Germline V gene sequence: CDR1 MNHEY, CDR2 SMNVEV (reference sequence). CDR3 region: CASSSNQGSYGYTF. The CDR3 bases are TGTGCCAGCAGTTCAAACCAGGGGAGCTATGGCTACACCTTC.

At least ten counts were recorded for this clonotype. V gene TRBV9 combines with J gene TRBJ2-3, with D tentatively TRBD1 (6 bases). Germline V gene sequence: CDR1 SGDLS, CDR2 YYNGEE. V was cut by 0 bases and J by 8 bases, with 13 bases left in between. The CDR3 is made up of 14 amino acids. The CDR3 nucleotides are TGTGCCAGCAGCGTAGAGTCAGGGGTCGTTACGCAGTATTTT. Translation: CASSVESGVVTQYF.

This clonotype has a single count. It may be a read error: a sequence one base away is much more abundant. The gene calls are TRBV10-3 and TRBJ2-5; tentatively, D is TRBD2 (6 bases). CDR1 is ENHRY and CDR2 is SYGVKD in the germline V gene. V lost 11 bases and J 4 bases, leaving 20 bases between the germline ends. The CDR3 sequence is 14 residues long. The CDR3 sequence is CAVGGMPEGETQYF. CDR3 DNA: TGTGCCGTCGGAGGGATGCCGGAGGGAGAGACCCAGTACTTC.

This clonotype was detected only once. The chain carries TRBV20-1 and TRBJ2-1; 9 nucleotides match TRBD2. V was pared by 7 bases and J by 7 bases, with 14 bases of the junction left unmatched. Per germline, CDR1 DFQATT and CDR2 SNEGSKA (reference sequence). CDR3 length: 15 amino acids. The CDR3 DNA is TGCAGTGTTTGGGCTCAGACTAGCGGCGAGAATGAGCAGTTCTTC. It codes for CSVWAQTSGENEQFF.

Only a few counts were recorded for this clonotype. J is TRBJ2-5 and V is TRBV2; D is unresolved. The CDR3 has 12 amino acids. Trimming cost V 8 bases and J 5 bases, with 12 bases left between them. Per the germline V gene, CDR1 is SNHLY and CDR2 is FYNNEI. CDR3 loop: CASAEAGETQYF. The CDR3 DNA is TGTGCCAGCGCCGAGGCCGGGGAGACCCAGTACTTC.

The V gene is TRBV7-8, the J gene TRBJ2-3; 9 positions agree with TRBD2. The V segment lost 1 base and the J segment 5 bases; nucleotides outside the gene matches: 13. The CDR3 consists of 18 residues. Germline V CDR1 and CDR2: SGHVS, FQNEAQ. The CDR3 loop is CASSLEDRWTSVVDTQYF. The DNA for the CDR3 is TGTGCCAGCAGCTTAGAAGACCGTTGGACTAGCGTGGTAGATACGCAGTATTTT.

This clonotype was picked up a small number of times. V is TRBV12-3 or TRBV12-4 and J is TRBJ2-7; D remains ambiguous. CDR3 size: 15 residues. V lost 5 bases, J lost 7 bases, and 21 bases lay in between. The CDR3 here is CASSPRSTGLGEQYF. In nucleotides, the CDR3 is TGTGCCAGCAGTCCGCGATCTACGGGCCTGGGGGAGCAGTACTTC.

V and J are TRBV7-6 and TRBJ2-7, with 7 bases fitting TRBD1. Germline V gene lookup returns CDR1 SGHVS and CDR2 FNYEAQ. Germline trimming cut 1 base from V and 3 bases from J; bases unmatched to any gene: 18. The CDR3 spans 19 residues. For the CDR3, the DNA is TGTGCCAGCAGCTTAGTCCCACCGGGGATTGGACAGGCTAGCTACGAGCAGTACTTC. This codes for CASSLVPPGIGQASYEQYF.

This clonotype appeared a few times. This chain connects TRBV7-9 to TRBJ1-2; TRBD1 might be the D (6 bases). Germline V gene sequence: CDR1 SEHNR, CDR2 FQNEAQ (reference sequence). The V and J ends lost 5 bases and 8 bases respectively, with 18 bases between them. This CDR3 spans 14 amino acids. The CDR3 loop is CASSPLGGRQGYTF. The CDR3 bases are TGTGCCAGCAGCCCCTTGGGGGGGCGCCAGGGCTACACCTTC.

This clonotype occurred a few times. The chain uses TRBV4-2 and TRBJ2-7; 9 bases fit TRBD2. Germline loops: CDR1 LGHNA, CDR2 YNFKEQ. There are 15 residues in the CDR3. V shed 1 base, J shed 3 bases, and the junction held 4 bases outside the gene matches. This chain's CDR3 is CASSQGLAGLYEQYF. CDR3 sequence (DNA): TGTGCCAGCAGCCAAGGCCTAGCGGGGCTCTACGAGCAGTACTTC.

V gene TRBV19 combines with J gene TRBJ2-3; weak D call: TRBD1 (6 bases). Germline CDR1 is LNHDA and CDR2 is SQIVND (reference sequence). CDR3 size: 14 residues. V was cut by 4 bases and J by 0 bases, with 8 bases left in between. In nucleotides, the CDR3 is TGTGCCAGTAGTAGAAGGGGGAGCACAGATACGCAGTATTTT. Translated: CASSRRGSTDTQYF.

In its sample, this clonotype is medium-sized. The rearrangement joins TRBV6-5 to TRBJ1-3; 10 bases are a match to TRBD1. This CDR3 has 15 amino acids. Per the germline V gene, CDR1 is MNHEY and CDR2 is SVGAGI. Trimming removed 7 bases from V and 7 bases from J; junction bases left unmatched: 10. The CDR3 sequence is CASISTGTGVNTIYF. The CDR3 region has the DNA TGTGCCAGCATCTCGACCGGGACAGGGGTCAACACCATATATTTT.

This clonotype was observed at least ten times. The chain is built from TRBV20-1 and TRBJ2-3; 7 nucleotides agree with TRBD2. J gave up 5 bases and V 6 bases, and 11 bases lay outside the gene matches. This CDR3 has 14 residues. Germline values: CDR1 DFQATT, CDR2 SNEGSKA (reference sequence). CDR3 coding DNA: TGCAGTGCCTCAGGGCGGGGGAACATAGATACGCAGTATTTT. Encoded protein: CSASGRGNIDTQYF.

J is TRBJ1-6 and V is TRBV5-4; 10 nucleotides align to TRBD1. CDR1 SGHNT and CDR2 YYREEE come from the germline V gene (reference sequence). Losses at the gene ends were 4 bases for V and 8 bases for J; bases not matched to a gene: 6. This CDR3 is 15 amino acids long. The CDR3 nucleotides read TGTGCCAGCAGCGGCGACAGGGGGCAGTATTCACCCCTCCACTTT. Translating gives CASSGDRGQYSPLHF.

This clonotype came up a few times. V and J are TRBV6-2 or TRBV6-3 and TRBJ1-2; D is unclear. The CDR3 consists of 14 residues. Germline values: CDR1 MNHEY, CDR2 SVGEGT. V was clipped by 7 bases and J by 4 bases, with 16 bases between them. As DNA, the CDR3 is TGTGCCAGCACTCTACCCCGGGAAGGCTATGGCTACACCTTC. Translation: CASTLPREGYGYTF.

This clonotype was counted a few times. DNA of the CDR3: TGCGCCAGCCGAGGGGCATCGAACACTGAAGCTTTCTTT. Residues: CASRGASNTEAFF. This chain links TRBV10-2 with TRBJ1-1, with D possibly TRBD1 on 5 matching bases. Trimming stripped 8 bases from V and 1 base from J, with 11 bases between. Germline loops: CDR1 WSHSY, CDR2 SAAADI. CDR3 length: 13 amino acids.

The chain joins TRBV30 to TRBJ2-3; D is uncertain. Germline V gives CDR1 GTSNPN, CDR2 SVGIG (reference sequence). The germline V and J ends were trimmed by 4 bases and 3 bases, with 14 bases remaining between them. This CDR3 is 14 amino acids long. DNA for the CDR3: TGTGCCTGGACCGAAGGGCAGCAAACAGATACGCAGTATTTT. The encoded protein is CAWTEGQQTDTQYF.

At least ten counts were recorded for this clonotype. The chain joins TRBV29-1 to TRBJ2-7; tentative D call: TRBD2 (6 bases). Germline CDR1 and CDR2: SQVTM and ANQGSEA. This CDR3 contains 16 residues. The V gene lost 0 bases and the J gene lost 0 bases, with 15 bases spanning the gap. Here the CDR3 DNA reads TGCAGCGTTGAAGATCCCGAGGGGAGGAGCTCCTACGAGCAGTACTTC. Translation: CSVEDPEGRSSYEQYF.

The chain employs TRBV11-3 and TRBJ1-1; D unclear. This CDR3 contains 16 residues. The germline V gene has CDR1 SGHNT and CDR2 YENEEA. The V and J ends lost 6 bases and 3 bases respectively, with 20 bases between them. This CDR3 is CASRILGRVGYTEAFF. In DNA form, the CDR3 reads TGTGCCAGCAGAATATTAGGTCGGGTAGGGTACACTGAAGCTTTCTTT.

This chain uses TRBV11-2 with TRBJ2-1; tentatively, D is TRBD1 (5 bases). The CDR3 is made up of 12 amino acids. Trimming cost V 1 base and J 16 bases, with 14 bases left between them. CDR1 and CDR2 (germline): SGHAT, FQNNGV. The CDR3 nucleotides read TGTGCCAGCAGCTTAGGCCGACAGATGATCTTCTTC. As protein: CASSLGRQMIFF.

This sequence joins TRBV3-1 and TRBJ2-1; D may be TRBD2 (5 bases). CDR3 length: 14 residues. The V end lost 0 bases, the J end lost 4 bases, and 7 bases lay between the germline ends. Germline V CDR1 and CDR2: LGHDT, YNNKEL (reference sequence). The CDR3 here is CASSQDRTYNEQFF. Written as DNA, the CDR3 is TGTGCCAGCAGCCAAGACAGGACTTACAATGAGCAGTTCTTC.

This clonotype was seen a handful of times. V is TRBV9 and J is TRBJ1-2; 7 positions agree with TRBD1. After removal of 4 bases from V and 3 bases from J, the junction contained 6 bases not matched to a gene. The germline gives CDR1 SGDLS, CDR2 YYNGEE. CDR3 size: 14 residues. CDR3 in DNA: TGTGCCAGCAGCTCTGCGACAGGGCACTATGGCTACACCTTC. It codes for CASSSATGHYGYTF.